Listed below are T cell receptor beta chains from one sample, sequenced in a study of cytomegalovirus exposure and HLA in healthy donors. Only in-frame clones appear in the TCRdb table, and some are missing; sequencing was by immunoSEQ multiplex PCR. The repertoire holds 76,000 or so clones, with about 69% as singletons. The sequenced material came from PBMCs. The origin of the receptors is a woman in her forties in good health and CMV-seropositive. Each CDR3 is given with its conserved first and last residue. A D gene is named only where the DNA matches it firmly. Size is stated for part of the rows, as once, few or many counts, or as a class when the clone is expanded.

v_call	clone_size	d_call	j_call	cdr3_nt	cdr3_aa
TRBV18	-	TRBD1	TRBJ1-6	TGTGCCAGCTCACCTAAAACAGGGGTCGAATCACCCCTCCACTTT	CASSPKTGVESPLHF
TRBV2	few	TRBD1	TRBJ1-1	TGTGCCAGCAGCGAATACAGGGGAGGGAACACTGAAGCTTTCTTT	CASSEYRGGNTEAFF
TRBV5-1	-	TRBD1	TRBJ2-7	TGCGCCAGCAGCACGACAGGGACGAGCTCCTACGAGCAGTACTTC	CASSTTGTSSYEQYF
TRBV5-4	once	-	TRBJ2-7	TGTGCCAGCAGCGCTTCCCTTGCGGGGAGCGCCTACGAGCAGTACTTC	CASSASLAGSAYEQYF
TRBV7-3	-	-	TRBJ1-1	TGTGCCAGCAGCTTACGCGGGGGGGTAGACACTGAAGCTTTCTTT	CASSLRGGVDTEAFF
TRBV4-3	-	-	TRBJ2-1	TGCGCCAGCAGCCAAACGGGAGTCTACAATGAGCAGTTCTTC	CASSQTGVYNEQFF
TRBV4-2	-	-	TRBJ2-3	TGTGCCAGCAGCCAAGATTTGGCCAGAACCGATACGCAGTATTTT	CASSQDLARTDTQYF
TRBV10-2	-	TRBD1	TRBJ1-5	TGCGCCAGCAGGGAGGGACAGGTAAATCAGCCCCAGCATTTT	CASREGQVNQPQHF
TRBV7-7	-	-	TRBJ2-1	TGTGCCAGCAGCTTATCACTAGGCAACGAGCAGTTCTTC	CASSLSLGNEQFF
TRBV15	-	-	TRBJ2-7	TGTGCCACCAGTGAGGACAGCGCCTACGAGCAGTACTTC	CATSEDSAYEQYF
TRBV25-1	many	-	TRBJ1-1	TGTGCCAGCAGTGGCCTCCGTAGTCCTGATGAAGCTTTCTTT	CASSGLRSPDEAFF
TRBV7-9	-	-	TRBJ1-2	TGTGCCAGCAGCTCAATCAGTACAGGGCAAGCTAACTATGGCTACACCTTC	CASSSISTGQANYGYTF
TRBV5-6	-	TRBD2	TRBJ2-2	TGTGCCAGCAGCTCCCCCCTACTAGCGGGAGCTAAAGCCGGGGAGCTGTTTTTT	CASSSPLLAGAKAGELFF
TRBV20-1	-	-	TRBJ1-1	TGCAGTGGCCAGGGTGACACTGAAGCTTTCTTT	CSGQGDTEAFF